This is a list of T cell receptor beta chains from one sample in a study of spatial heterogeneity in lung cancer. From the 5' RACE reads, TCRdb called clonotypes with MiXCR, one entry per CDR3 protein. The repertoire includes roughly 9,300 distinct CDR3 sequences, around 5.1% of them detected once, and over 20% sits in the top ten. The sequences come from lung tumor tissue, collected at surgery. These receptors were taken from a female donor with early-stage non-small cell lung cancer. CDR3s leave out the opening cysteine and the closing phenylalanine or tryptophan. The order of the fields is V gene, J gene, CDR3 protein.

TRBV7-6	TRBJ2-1	ASSPHGTGTLPEGQF
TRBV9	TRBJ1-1	ASSPGDRANTEAF
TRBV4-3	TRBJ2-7	ASSRGTSGNYEQY
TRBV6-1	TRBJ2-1	ASSEILGTAYNEQF
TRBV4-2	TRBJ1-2	AGSPTGILVNGYT
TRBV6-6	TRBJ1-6	ASSYMTGQGFNSPLH
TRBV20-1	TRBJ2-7	SASRLAGDYEQY
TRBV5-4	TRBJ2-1	ASNYGEGGRNEQF
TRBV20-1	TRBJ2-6	SARDPLSGLAGDAGANVLT
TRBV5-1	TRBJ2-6	ASSPGTGGSGANVLT
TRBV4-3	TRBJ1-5	ASSQDFTEMRNQPQH
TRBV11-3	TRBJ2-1	ASSLRPSLAGAEQF
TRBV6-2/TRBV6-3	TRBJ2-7	ASSPDRDEPDEQY
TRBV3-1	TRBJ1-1	ASSRDPARGLAEAF
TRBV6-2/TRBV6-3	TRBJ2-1	ASQTRDPRAYNEQF
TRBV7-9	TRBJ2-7	ASTNLAGASYEQY
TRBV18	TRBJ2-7	ASSPPRGFGRGEQY
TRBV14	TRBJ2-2	ASSRLAGANTGELF
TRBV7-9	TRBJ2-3	ASSPLFRDTQY
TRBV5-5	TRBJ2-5	ASSSQTGFFETQY
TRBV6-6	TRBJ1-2	ASVPGEGYGYT
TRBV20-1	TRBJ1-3	SAPAEGQFSGNTIY
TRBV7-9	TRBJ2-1	ASSASSGGRS
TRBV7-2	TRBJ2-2	ASSLVSRRDTGELF
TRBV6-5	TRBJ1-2	ASRPTRGREDGYT
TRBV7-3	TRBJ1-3	ASSAGPSSGNTIY
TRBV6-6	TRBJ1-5	ASSPEGFSNQPQH
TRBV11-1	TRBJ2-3	ASSDRVGTDTQY
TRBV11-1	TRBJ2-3	ASSPGGQSTDTQY
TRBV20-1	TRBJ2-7	SGTSSSYEQY
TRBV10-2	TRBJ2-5	ASSDTLGGTQY
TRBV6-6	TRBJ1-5	ASTTVYNQPQH
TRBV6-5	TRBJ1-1	ASSPPSGTEAF